This TCR beta chain comes out of a study of OX40 agonist ivuxolimab in advanced cancers. Study-level background: Ivuxolimab, which targeted the costimulatory receptor OX40 (CD134), was an agonistic, fully human IgG2 monoclonal antibody. Intravenous ivuxolimab was administered to patients every 2 weeks at six dose levels: 0.01, 0.1, 0.3, 1.5, 3 and 10 mg/kg. Of the 50 to 55 patients in dose escalation, about 20 had hepatocellular carcinoma, approximately 15 had melanoma, 9 had renal cell carcinoma and 9 had head and neck cancer. In the dose-escalation cohort, 70% to 85% of patients were male, and the mean age was roughly 60 years with a range of about 20 to 90. Patients were allowed to have had prior anti-PD-1, anti-PD-L1 or anti-CTLA-4 therapy, and approximately 40% of the dose-escalation patients had previously received checkpoint inhibitors. Partial responses occurred in three dose-escalation patients, of whom one had hepatocellular carcinoma and two had cutaneous melanoma. The purpose of peripheral TCRbeta sequencing was to test whether ivuxolimab changed TCR sequence diversity and led to clonal T-cell expansion. The monotherapy dose-escalation portion (N ≈ 57 patients) of the phase I ivuxolimab trial is reported in the paper. On the study overall, not on this receptor specifically: In partial responders in the 0.1-3.0 mg/kg groups, normalized peripheral clonal expansion was found to be among the lowest, especially among CD8+ T cells. Antigen specificity was not determined for the clonally expanded peripheral T cells. After ivuxolimab, CD8+ T cells had more expanded clones than CD4+ T cells on average. Clonal expansion of both CD4+ and CD8+ blood T cells was observed from baseline to week 6 at doses 0.1 to 3.0 mg/kg. Low levels of normalized T-cell clonal expansion were also seen in some patients who did not respond.

Patients with a history of autoimmune disease or receiving systemic immunosuppression were excluded from the trial. Peripheral blood for TCR sequencing was drawn from every dose cohort at baseline, at cycle 4 day 1 and at cycle 7 day 1. Samples were obtained from an open-label, multicenter, first-in-human phase I dose-escalation trial of ivuxolimab. Adults with locally advanced or metastatic melanoma, renal cell, hepatocellular, or head and neck squamous cell carcinoma were enrolled in the trial. Before TCR sequencing, CD4+ T cells and CD8+ T cells from peripheral blood were sorted into separate populations. For sequencing of the TCRbeta CDR3 region, genomic DNA was extracted from the sorted cells. TCRbeta CDR3 regions were sequenced using the immunoSEQ Assay. Held by TCRdb, this immuneACCESS table contains in-frame sequences only and omits some clones. Under half of the omission traces to an unresolved V gene where checked; the cause of the rest is unknown. For this sample the table gives fewer than 50,000 clones, of which approximately 88% were detected only once. The top ten clones comprise roughly 18% of the sample.

To note about this clone: No cognate antigen has been identified for it. No quality values exist for individual bases; no much larger clone is one base distant.

This specimen consisted of CD4+ or CD8+ T cells sorted from blood, obtained in a trial of the OX40 agonist ivuxolimab. This receptor was obtained from an adult with an advanced solid tumor such as melanoma, head and neck, liver or kidney cancer.

The sequenced DNA is TGTGCCAGCAGTTCATTCTACAGGGGAAACTATGGCTACACCTTC. Its translation is CASSSFYRGNYGYTF. The rearranged chain carries TRBV28 and TRBJ1-2; 7 central nucleotides agree with TRBD1. V trim: 4 bases; J trim: 2 bases; unmatched bases: 7. The CDR3 holds 15 amino acids from the cysteine to the phenylalanine. The retained sequence is limited to the CDR3, 45 bases, with the frame set at the first base. The germline V gene encodes CDR1 MDHEN and CDR2 SYDVKM.